The 16 T cell receptor beta chains below all came from one sample that was sequenced in a study of monozygotic twins with inflammatory bowel disease. TCRdb reprocessed the 5' RACE reads, keeping one entry per CDR3 protein, no DNA. Its clone listing holds 150,000 or so distinct CDR3 sequences. Sequences were obtained from blood. These receptors were collected from a human donor with ulcerative colitis or Crohn's disease, or a healthy co-twin of an affected twin (not recorded which).

The chain carries TRBV6-5 and TRBJ1-3. The CDR3 length is 15 residues. Germline lookup yields CDR1 MNHEY and CDR2 SVGAGI. CDR3 amino acids: CASSLGRNSGNTIYF.

The rearrangement joins TRBV6-2 or TRBV6-3 to TRBJ1-5; TCRdb selects TRBD1, and the lack of DNA leaves this call unchecked. The CDR3 has 13 residues. The germline CDR1 and CDR2 sequences are MNHEY and SVGEGT. The CDR3 sequence is CASTGGWNQPQHF.

The chain employs TRBV12-3 or TRBV12-4 and TRBJ2-7; with no DNA, the TCRdb D assignment of TRBD1 cannot be verified. This CDR3 has 14 residues. This CDR3 is CASSSLQGRREQYF.

The chain couples TRBV3-1 to TRBJ1-1. Per germline, CDR1 LGHDT and CDR2 YNNKEL (reference sequence). The CDR3 covers 15 residues. The CDR3 protein is CASSRADNMNTEAFF.

The genes are TRBV29-1 and TRBJ1-2; TCRdb designates TRBD1, a call that cannot be tested without DNA. The CDR3 loop spans 14 amino acids. Germline CDR1 reads SQVTM; CDR2 reads ANQGSEA. CDR3 sequence: CSVDNPGTGEGYTF.

The chain has TRBV18 and TRBJ2-7; lacking DNA, the TRBD1 call made by TCRdb goes unchecked. Per the germline V gene, CDR1 is KGHSH and CDR2 is LQKENI. The CDR3 covers 14 residues. CDR3: CASFTGQLPYEQYF.

The V gene is TRBV7-2, the J gene TRBJ2-1; TCRdb outputs TRBD2, but without DNA this stays unchecked. This CDR3 is built from 17 residues. Germline CDR1 reads SGHTA; CDR2 reads FQGNSA. The CDR3 spells CASSLRTSGRPYNEQFF.

This chain uses TRBV28 with TRBJ2-7; TCRdb's D call of TRBD1 is untestable without DNA. There are 14 residues in the CDR3. The germline V gene encodes CDR1 MDHEN and CDR2 SYDVKM. CDR3: CASSPPTVSYEQYF.

The gene calls are TRBV5-5 and TRBJ1-6; TCRdb's D call, TRBD1, is unchecked because there is no DNA. Per germline, CDR1 SGHKS and CDR2 YYEKEE (reference sequence). The CDR3 length is 16 residues. CDR3 protein: CASSLLTGQLNSPLHF.

The chain combines TRBV6-5 with TRBJ1-5; there is no DNA to check the TCRdb D call of TRBD1. Germline CDR1 is MNHEY and CDR2 is SVGAGI. CDR3 length: 13 residues. CDR3 sequence reads: CASTPEPGGSQHF.

V usage is TRBV4-1 and J usage is TRBJ1-2. The CDR3 length is 14 residues. Germline CDR1 is MGHRA and CDR2 is YSYEKL. CDR3 in amino acids: CASSQDTENYGYTF.

This chain uses TRBV5-1 with TRBJ2-1. The V gene's germline CDR1 is SGHRS and CDR2 YFSETQ. CDR3 length: 14 amino acids. CDR3 sequence reads: CASTLASSYNEQFF.

V gene TRBV20-1 combines with J gene TRBJ2-1; TCRdb picks TRBD2, but there is no DNA to check that call. Germline V gene data show CDR1 as DFQATT and CDR2 as SNEGSKA (reference sequence). The CDR3 runs to 14 residues. The CDR3: CSATGTSGRDEQFF.

The chain's CDR3 is CAISGQTSGSDEQYF. The chain has TRBV10-3 and TRBJ2-7; there is no DNA to check the TCRdb D call of TRBD2. This CDR3 contains 15 residues. Germline CDR1 ENHRY, CDR2 SYGVKD.

The V and J genes are TRBV20-1 and TRBJ2-3; the D gene TCRdb calls, TRBD2, cannot be checked with no DNA. The germline CDR1 and CDR2 sequences are DFQATT and SNEGSKA (reference sequence). CDR3 size: 15 residues. This CDR3 is CSAPQDGSSTDTQYF.

This sequence joins TRBV5-1 and TRBJ1-2. Germline CDR1 and CDR2: SGHRS and YFSETQ. The CDR3 consists of 12 residues. CDR3 loop: CASSPIGHGYTF.